This T cell receptor (beta chain) came from a study of T-cell reconstitution after alpha-beta-depleted transplantation in children. Study-level findings and limits: It was newly produced T cells that mostly accounted for T-cell counts and diversity one year after transplant. Recipient T cells and thymic progenitors that survived gave rise to the high TCRbeta diversity observed at day 60 in some patients. Alpha-beta T cells present about two months after transplant were reported to originate from several hundred expanded graft clones.

Using unique molecular identifiers, the investigators prepared the TCRbeta library. TCRdb called the PCR reads again in MiXCR, with one record for every CDR3 protein. The table records several thousand distinct CDR3 sequences, 12% of them present only once. The CDR3 sequence is 14 residues long. Per germline, CDR1 DFQATT and CDR2 SNEGSKA (reference sequence). V lost 3 bases to trimming and J lost 2 bases; unmatched junction nucleotides: 6. This clonotype occurred many times. Its antigen remains unidentified. Specimen: PBMCs, mostly from graft donor cells, collected 60 days after TCRalphabeta/CD19-depleted stem cell transplant. The chain joins TRBV20-1 to TRBJ2-5, with 7 bases fitting TRBD1. This clonotype was sampled from a patient aged 2 to 9 who had a stem cell transplant for inherited bone marrow failure, so the T cells may come from the graft donor. The CDR3 loop reads CSARKDRVQETQYF. For the CDR3, the DNA is TGCAGTGCTAGGAAAGACAGGGTACAAGAGACCCAGTACTTC.